The T cell receptor beta chain described here comes from a study of T cell responses to AZD1222 COVID-19 vaccine (dated by TCRdb to the early 2020s). Some background on the complete study: A total of over 230 trial participants underwent TCR sequencing, of whom some 210 received two doses of AZD1222 and around 26 received two doses of the MenACWY control vaccine. Trial participants were enrolled by age into subgroups of 18-55, 56-69 and 70-plus years, and roughly 150, 30 and 60 TCR-sequenced participants, respectively, were included in these subgroups. The paper as a whole reports these results and caveats: In the small 56-69-year group, the increase in depth fell short of significance, most likely because of low power. The vaccine-associated CD4 TCRs covered the entire spike protein, and the dominant responses fell in regions 160-218 and 743-854. Conclusions about previously exposed vaccinees are limited because only a handful of AZD1222 recipients were SARS-CoV-2 seropositive at baseline. Because no samples from the day 14 peak response were available, repertoires could be characterized only after the peak T cell response. After two AZD1222 doses, both the breadth and the depth of spike-specific TCRs were significantly higher than at day 0 and than in MenACWY recipients. Participants were mostly white British and included more females than males, and it was suggested by the authors that clonal diversity may have been underestimated. Reportedly, close to half of the unique spike-specific TCRs recognized epitopes lying outside the regions that are mutated in the B.1.351 and B.1.1.7 variants.

The CDR3 regions of human TCRbeta chains were analyzed by immunosequencing. In the paper's pipeline: Repertoire TCRs were matched against a reference library of SARS-CoV-2-specific TCRs generated with the MIRA antigen-specificity platform. Breadth meant the fraction of unique TCRs that were SARS-CoV-2-associated, whereas depth meant the fraction of total T cells that were SARS-CoV-2-associated. Using the MIRA data, each spike-specific TCR was mapped to the spike region that the TCR reacts to and placed in a CD4 or CD8 class. Log10-transformed breadth and depth values were compared by one-way ANOVA with Sidak's multiple comparisons tests. Held by TCRdb, this immuneACCESS table contains in-frame sequences only and omits some clones. Under half of the omission traces to an unresolved V gene where checked; the cause of the rest is unknown. The D gene and trimming were derived from the DNA, and the V and J assignments and clone size from that table. This sample lists about 83,000 clones; 88% were detected once. The ten most abundant clones make up 4.7% of the sample.

Regarding this clone: Its antigen is not yet known. No clone much larger than this one lies a single base away; base qualities are absent.

What the time point label conveys for this sample: baseline before first vaccination. The label giving this sample's treatment or condition can be read as: meningococcal conjugate vaccine given as trial control. Samples from vaccinated people were obtained from the UK trials COV001 and COV002, which included a single-blind randomized controlled phase 2/3 trial of AZD1222 (ChAdOx1 nCoV-19) in healthy adults. For TCRbeta chain sequencing, PBMC samples from trial participants were taken at day 0 and at day 28 after the second dose. Deletion took 5 bases off V and 11 bases off J, with a span of 15 bases between the germline ends. The CDR3 contains 12 residues, cysteine and phenylalanine counted. Of all the DNA, just the CDR3 is kept, 36 bases in frame from base 1. From the germline V gene, CDR1 is MNHEY and CDR2 is SVGEGT.

The V and J genes are TRBV6-2 or TRBV6-3 and TRBJ1-1; no D gene is confidently identified. Specimen: peripheral blood, collected on day 0 of MenACWY control vaccination. The receptor was derived from an adult in good health. The nucleotide sequence reads as follows: TGTGCCAGCAGTCCGGTACCTTACGACGCTTTCTTT. The translation is CASSPVPYDAFF.